Sequencing of this T cell receptor beta chain was carried out in a study of kidney transplant recipient with SARS-CoV-2 infection. As for this clonotype: A read error is possible here, since a much larger clone lies one base away.

TCRdb re-called the reads through MiXCR, storing one row per CDR3 protein. The table lists 200,000 to 250,000 distinct CDR3 sequences, under 30% of them singletons. Trimming stripped 5 bases from V and 1 base from J, with 23 bases between. The length of the CDR3 is 18 residues. Germline loops: CDR1 LNHDA, CDR2 SQIVND (reference sequence). This rearrangement joins TRBV19 to TRBJ1-2; tentatively, D is TRBD1 (6 bases). The receptor was isolated from a male patient aged 30 to 39 who had COVID-19 and was a kidney transplant recipient. Among the T cells, some may be from the graft donor. The sample here was a blood sample, taken at baseline and on day 111 from a kidney transplant recipient. CDR3 region: CASSGERGQHANNYGYTF. The DNA of the CDR3 is TGTGCCAGTAGTGGCGAACGTGGACAGCACGCTAATAACTATGGCTACACCTTC.